These 16 T cell receptor beta chains were sequenced from one sample in a study of T cell changes during pregnancy in multiple sclerosis. Sequencing used immunoSEQ multiplex PCR; TCRdb keeps in-frame clones, though not all of them. The table records over 35,000 clones, 90% to 95% of them present only once. The sequencing here drew on peripheral blood, taken before pregnancy. The receptors come from a female donor with multiple sclerosis, enrolled in a pregnancy study.

J is TRBJ1-5 and V is TRBV6-5, with 7 bases that match TRBD1. This CDR3 is built from 15 residues. Per the germline V gene, CDR1 is MNHEY and CDR2 is SVGAGI. Trimming removed 6 bases from V and 0 bases from J; junction bases left unmatched: 5. CDR3 in DNA: TGTGCCAGCAGAGAGACAGGGAATAGCAATCAGCCCCAGCATTTT. The encoded protein is CASRETGNSNQPQHF.

The J gene is TRBJ1-1, the V gene TRBV5-1; D unclear. The CDR3 runs to 14 residues. The V gene's germline CDR1 is SGHRS and CDR2 YFSETQ. V dropped 0 bases and J dropped 6 bases, with 12 bases sitting between them. The CDR3 loop reads CASSLVRGLAEAFF. CDR3 nucleotide sequence: TGCGCCAGCAGCTTGGTTCGGGGTTTGGCTGAAGCTTTCTTT. Variable domain in full (rest from reference TRBV5-1 and TRBJ1-1): KAGVTQTPRYLIKTRGQQVTLSCSPISGHRSVSWYQQTPGQGLQFLFEYFSETQRNKGNFPGRFSGRQFSNSRSEMNVSTLELGDSALYLCASSLVRGLAEAFFGQGTRLTVV.

V usage is TRBV19 and J usage is TRBJ1-1; no firm D call. Germline V gene sequence: CDR1 LNHDA, CDR2 SQIVND (reference sequence). V lost 9 bases, J lost 3 bases, and 14 bases lay in between. The CDR3 sequence is 13 residues long. CDR3: CASSLRPDTEAFF. The CDR3 DNA reads as TGTGCCAGCTCCTTACGCCCGGACACTGAAGCTTTCTTT. The complete variable domain, with remaining parts taken from reference TRBV19 and TRBJ1-1, reads DGGITQSPKYLFRKEGQNVTLSCEQNLNHDAMYWYRQDPGQGLRLIYYSQIVNDFQKGDIAEGYSVSREKKESFPLTVTSAQKNPTAFYLCASSLRPDTEAFFGQGTRLTVV.

The gene calls are TRBV6-5 and TRBJ2-5, with D possibly matching TRBD2 (6 bases). Germline assignment: CDR1 MNHEY and CDR2 SVGAGI. Trimming pared 4 bases from V and 2 bases from J, leaving 14 bases between. The CDR3 spans 15 residues. CDR3 loop: CASSSGRGFQETQYF. CDR3 nucleotides: TGTGCCAGCAGTTCTGGGCGGGGATTTCAAGAGACCCAGTACTTC.

The chain joins TRBV12-5 to TRBJ1-4; D possibly corresponds to TRBD1 (6 bases). Trimming stripped 5 bases from V and 11 bases from J, with 21 bases between. CDR3 size: 15 residues. Germline V lookup: CDR1 LGHNT, CDR2 FRNRAP. The CDR3 DNA sequence: TGTGCTAGTGGTCCCCCATTACAGGGATCGGGGAAACTGTTTTTT. It is translated as CASGPPLQGSGKLFF.

The chain uses TRBV10-1 and TRBJ1-3; a possible D gene is TRBD1 (6 bases). Trimming cost V 1 base and J 7 bases, with 20 bases left between them. The CDR3 runs 17 residues. CDR1 is WNHNN and CDR2 is SYGVQD in the germline V gene (reference sequence). The CDR3 DNA sequence: TGCGCCAGCAGTGAGTTACGACTCGGGACACGTCGGAACACCATATATTTT. It encodes CASSELRLGTRRNTIYF.

This chain uses TRBV4-1 with TRBJ2-3; 7 bases line up with TRBD1. V gave up 2 bases and J gave up 1 base; unmatched junction bases: 6. This CDR3 is 16 amino acids long. Germline V gene lookup returns CDR1 MGHRA and CDR2 YSYEKL. CDR3 in amino acids: CASSQTGAARTDTQYF. CDR3 in DNA: TGCGCCAGCAGCCAAACAGGGGCAGCTCGCACAGATACGCAGTATTTT.

J is TRBJ1-5 and V is TRBV7-9; 7 bases are shared with TRBD1. The CDR3 loop spans 15 amino acids. V trimming: 6 bases; J trimming: 4 bases; junction bases outside the gene matches: 9. CDR1 SEHNR and CDR2 FQNEAQ come from the germline V gene (reference sequence). The CDR3 sequence is CASSRTGEPNQPQHF. The CDR3 DNA reads TGTGCCAGCAGTCGTACAGGGGAACCTAATCAGCCCCAGCATTTT.

The rearrangement links TRBV6-1 to TRBJ2-1; 13 bases are shared with TRBD2. Germline-derived CDR1 and CDR2 are MNHNS and SASEGT. The CDR3 covers 13 residues. Trimming removed 11 bases from V and 5 bases from J; junction bases left unmatched: 3. CDR3 protein: CAGTSGKNNEQFF. CDR3 in DNA: TGTGCCGGGACTAGCGGGAAGAACAATGAGCAGTTCTTC.

The chain joins TRBV19 to TRBJ2-7; D remains unclear. V lost 6 bases, J lost 1 base, and 10 bases lay in between. Germline CDR1 is LNHDA and CDR2 is SQIVND (reference sequence). This CDR3 is built from 13 residues. The CDR3 here is CASSTDGSYEQYF. Written as DNA, the CDR3 is TGTGCCAGTAGCACTGACGGGTCCTACGAGCAGTACTTC.

CDR3 sequence reads: CASSPGHSGANVLTF. The CDR3 region has the DNA TGCGCCAGCAGTCCCGGACATTCTGGGGCCAACGTCCTGACTTTC. The chain joins TRBV10-1 to TRBJ2-6; a weak D match, TRBD1 (5 bases). This CDR3 has 15 amino acids. CDR1 is WNHNN and CDR2 is SYGVQD in the germline V gene (reference sequence). V shed 5 bases and J shed 1 base, with 9 bases lying between them.

V usage is TRBV6-1 and J usage is TRBJ2-6; D might be TRBD1 (6 bases). Between the trimmed V and J ends, which lost 2 bases and 0 bases, there was a span of 14 bases. This CDR3 region has 18 residues. Looked up from germline, CDR1 is MNHNS and CDR2 is SASEGT. Here the CDR3 reads CASSERVTGYSGANVLTF. DNA for the CDR3: TGTGCCAGCAGTGAAAGGGTGACAGGCTACTCTGGGGCCAACGTCCTGACTTTC.

The rearrangement uses TRBV27 and TRBJ2-2, with 8 positions matching TRBD1. The V segment lost 5 bases and the J segment 2 bases; nucleotides outside the gene matches: 7. In germline, CDR1 is MNHEY, CDR2 SMNVEV (reference sequence). This CDR3 region has 16 residues. CDR3 nucleotide sequence: TGTGCCAGCAGTGGGCTCAGGGGGCATAACACCGGGGAGCTGTTTTTT. This translates into CASSGLRGHNTGELFF.

The chain uses TRBV5-5 and TRBJ2-7; 9 nucleotides align to TRBD1. After removal of 5 bases from V and 3 bases from J, the junction contained 6 bases not matched to a gene. From germline, CDR1 is SGHKS and CDR2 YYEKEE (reference sequence). The CDR3 is made up of 14 amino acids. CDR3 region: CASRRPGQGYEQYF. The CDR3, as DNA: TGTGCCAGCAGACGACCGGGACAGGGCTACGAGCAGTACTTC.

The chain couples TRBV13 to TRBJ2-7; TRBD2 aligns across 12 bases. Looked up from germline, CDR1 is PRHDT and CDR2 is FYEKMQ (reference sequence). CDR3 length: 16 residues. The trim removed 7 bases at V and 3 bases at J, leaving 10 bases unmatched. The CDR3: CASTPPRLAGVYEQYF. CDR3 sequence (DNA): TGTGCCAGCACCCCCCCCCGACTAGCGGGAGTCTACGAGCAGTACTTC.

The chain uses TRBV2 and TRBJ1-6; D gene uncertain. The ends were cut back, 4 bases at V and 8 bases at J, with 12 bases in the middle. The CDR3 is 14 residues long. Germline loops: CDR1 SNHLY, CDR2 FYNNEI. The CDR3 loop reads CASSGMRVDSPLHF. CDR3 bases: TGTGCCAGCAGTGGTATGCGCGTCGATTCACCCCTCCACTTT.